A single T cell receptor beta chain is shown here with its context. This specimen comes from a study of blood T cell repertoires in COVID-19. Study at large: Sites across the United States, Italy and Spain contributed samples from acute and convalescent COVID-19. PBMCs, B-cell-depleted T cells, or T cells provided the cDNA or gDNA that made up the material.

Trimming cost V 0 bases and J 3 bases; bases outside gene matches: 2. Germline V gene sequence: CDR1 SGDLS, CDR2 YYNGEE. The CDR3 is 15 residues long. Original methodology: Counts of nucleated cells, estimated from reference gene primer amplification, were obtained. Only in-frame clones appear in the TCRdb table, and some are missing; sequencing was by immunoSEQ multiplex PCR. V, J and clone size are taken as reported in that table, and D and trimming were inferred from the DNA itself. The sample consists of 65,000 to 95,000 clones, more than 60% of them appearing once. The chain couples TRBV9 to TRBJ2-3, with 9 nucleotides matching TRBD2. Source material: peripheral blood. The sequence was obtained from a human donor in a cohort sampled during active COVID-19. CDR3 sequence reads: CASSVGLAGTDTQYF. In nucleotides, the CDR3 is TGTGCCAGCAGCGTAGGGCTAGCGGGGACAGATACGCAGTATTTT.